This T cell receptor beta chain was profiled in a study of patients and donors after allogeneic stem cell transplantation. From germline, CDR1 is MNHEY and CDR2 SMNVEV (reference sequence). J was trimmed by 5 bases and V by 2 bases; bases with no gene match: 12. The CDR3 totals 16 residues. TCRdb used MiXCR to reprocess the RT-PCR reads, holding one entry per CDR3 protein. The sample lists some 960,000 distinct CDR3 sequences; approximately 18% were seen once. The clonotype originates from a human donor who was either an allogeneic HSCT recipient or a stem cell or donor lymphocyte infusion donor (not recorded which). It is not recorded whose cells these are; they may come from a transplant donor. This sequence joins TRBV27 and TRBJ2-7; 7 positions match TRBD1. Sequencing input: blood, either unsorted or a sorted T cell fraction (not recorded which). The CDR3 region has the DNA TGTGCCAGCAGTTTAGTTTCACAGGGGTCACCCGACGAGCAGTACTTC. Amino acids: CASSLVSQGSPDEQYF.